In its sample, the clone carrying this T cell receptor (beta chain) ranks as medium-sized. The data originate from a study of Graves' ophthalmopathy and Graves' hyperthyroidism. Transcripts of RNA were the source for amplifying TCR beta CDR3 regions. An opening RT-PCR round employed HTBI primers and preceded a second-round multiplex PCR. TCRdb used MiXCR to reprocess the multiplex PCR reads, holding one entry per CDR3 protein. In the table there are about 48,000 distinct CDR3 sequences, under 55% of which are singletons. The study enrolled ophthalmopathy donors with moderate-to-severe activity, CAS ≥3, NOSPECS ≥4 and duration under 3 months. Certain patients were not enrolled. These were patients with other autoimmune diseases, uncontrolled infections, pregnancy or lactation. The clonotype comes from an adult man with Graves' ophthalmopathy. The specimen was peripheral blood.

The CDR3 is CATSREGREGGEQYF. In DNA, the CDR3 is TGTGCCACCAGTAGAGAAGGCAGGGAAGGGGGGGAGCAGTACTTC. V and J are TRBV24-1 and TRBJ2-7, with D perhaps TRBD1 or TRBD2 (6 bases each). This CDR3 is 15 amino acids long. V lost 6 bases, J lost 7 bases, and 21 bases lay in between. CDR1 is KGHDR, CDR2 SFDVKD, per germline.